These 7 T cell receptor beta chains share one sample of origin, sequenced in a study of blood T cell repertoires in COVID-19. Assay: immunoSEQ multiplex PCR; the TCRdb copy retains only in-frame clones and omits some. The top ten clones hold 8.9% of a sample with about 210,000 clones, about four fifths of them seen once. The source material was PBMCs or T cells enriched from blood (not recorded which). The receptors here all came from a woman aged 45 to 65 with acute COVID-19.

For the CDR3, the DNA is TGTGCCACCAGCAGAGGGAGTACCTACGAGCAGTACTTC. Protein: CATSRGSTYEQYF. The chain employs TRBV15 and TRBJ2-7; D remains unclear. Trimming stripped 1 base from V and 2 bases from J, with 6 bases between. The V gene's germline CDR1 is LNHNV and CDR2 YYDKDF (reference sequence). This CDR3 spans 13 amino acids.

The V gene is TRBV7-2, the J gene TRBJ1-2; 9 positions agree with TRBD1. Germline V gene data show CDR1 as SGHTA and CDR2 as FQGNSA. This CDR3 spans 13 amino acids. With 5 bases clipped from V and 5 bases from J, the junction kept 3 bases outside the gene matches. The CDR3 DNA sequence: TGTGCCAGCAGCGAAGGGACAGGGTATGGCTACACCTTC. This encodes CASSEGTGYGYTF.

The rearrangement uses TRBV2 and TRBJ2-7; TRBD1 matches 7 bases. After removal of 6 bases from V and 0 bases from J, the junction contained 5 bases not matched to a gene. The CDR3 runs to 14 residues. CDR1 is SNHLY and CDR2 is FYNNEI in the germline V gene. The CDR3 nucleotides are TGTGCCAGCAGACCCGGACAGGCCTCCTACGAGCAGTACTTC. Translation gives CASRPGQASYEQYF.

The genes are TRBV6-2 or TRBV6-3 and TRBJ2-3, with D unclear. Per the germline V gene, CDR1 is MNHEY and CDR2 is SVGEGT. The V and J ends lost 5 bases and 6 bases respectively, with 6 bases between them. The CDR3 contains 11 residues. CDR3 nucleotides: TGTGCCAGCAGTAAGCTGGATACGCAGTATTTT. Protein product: CASSKLDTQYF.

This clone was found a few times. V and J are TRBV20-1 and TRBJ2-7; D perhaps matches TRBD2 (5 bases). V dropped 6 bases and J dropped 2 bases, with 8 bases sitting between them. This CDR3 comprises 11 residues. Germline CDR1 DFQATT, CDR2 SNEGSKA (reference sequence). This chain's CDR3 is CSAPRAYEQYF. In DNA, the CDR3 is TGCAGTGCCCCGAGGGCCTACGAGCAGTACTTC.

The rearrangement joins TRBV5-1 to TRBJ2-7; 10 bases are shared with TRBD1. The CDR3 covers 15 residues. Germline V gives CDR1 SGHRS, CDR2 YFSETQ. Trimming took 4 bases from V and 1 from J; bases not matched to a gene: 5. CDR3 coding DNA: TGCGCCAGCAGCGCTACGGGACAGGGGTCCTACGAGCAGTACTTC. This sequence encodes CASSATGQGSYEQYF.

This chain joins TRBV30 and TRBJ1-1, with D possibly being TRBD1 (5 bases). Deletions cut 4 bases from V and 0 bases from J, with 21 bases between. The V gene's germline CDR1 is GTSNPN and CDR2 SVGIG (reference sequence). The CDR3 loop spans 17 amino acids. This CDR3 reads CAWKGTFFTYMNTEAFF. The CDR3 nucleotides read TGTGCCTGGAAAGGGACTTTCTTTACCTACATGAACACTGAAGCTTTCTTT.